These T cell receptor beta chains were read from a single sample in a study of OX40 agonist ivuxolimab in advanced cancers. Assay: immunoSEQ multiplex PCR; the TCRdb copy retains only in-frame clones and omits some. The sample has under 75,000 clones, roughly nine tenths seen once. The material sequenced was CD4+ or CD8+ T cells sorted from blood, taken in a trial of the OX40 agonist ivuxolimab. These receptors all stem from an adult with an advanced solid tumor such as melanoma, head and neck, liver or kidney cancer. CDR3s include the opening cysteine and the closing phenylalanine or tryptophan. Each record gives: J gene, V gene, D gene, clone size, CDR3 protein, CDR3 DNA. The D gene is left open where the match is weak. For some rows the clone size is stated as once, few or many, or as a class when expanded; others skip it.

j_gene: TRBJ2-2; v_gene: TRBV19; d_gene: TRBD1; abundance: .; CDR3aa: CASSTITGGATGELFF; CDR3nt: TGTGCCAGTAGTACCATAACAGGGGGTGCCACCGGGGAGCTGTTTTTT
j_gene: TRBJ1-1; v_gene: TRBV28; d_gene: .; abundance: .; CDR3aa: CASSLSVGEWNTEAFF; CDR3nt: TGTGCCAGCAGTTTATCGGTCGGGGAATGGAACACTGAAGCTTTCTTT
j_gene: TRBJ1-4; v_gene: TRBV18; d_gene: .; abundance: .; CDR3aa: CASSPPGDGEKLFF; CDR3nt: TGTGCCAGCTCACCACCTGGGGACGGTGAAAAACTGTTTTTT
j_gene: TRBJ1-5; v_gene: TRBV6-1; d_gene: .; abundance: .; CDR3aa: CASSEASSAQPQHF; CDR3nt: TGTGCCAGCAGTGAAGCGTCTTCGGCTCAGCCCCAGCATTTT
j_gene: TRBJ2-7; v_gene: TRBV13; d_gene: TRBD2; abundance: once; CDR3aa: CARPGGANYEQYF; CDR3nt: TGTGCCAGGCCGGGAGGCGCGAACTACGAGCAGTACTTC
j_gene: TRBJ2-1; v_gene: TRBV12-5; d_gene: .; abundance: .; CDR3aa: CASAPMDSYNEQFF; CDR3nt: TGTGCTAGTGCCCCTATGGACTCCTACAATGAGCAGTTCTTC
j_gene: TRBJ2-4; v_gene: TRBV21-1; d_gene: .; abundance: .; CDR3aa: CASSKVVTTQGVAKNIQYF; CDR3nt: TGTGCCAGCAGCAAAGTTGTGACAACCCAAGGGGTAGCCAAAAACATTCAGTACTTC
j_gene: TRBJ2-2; v_gene: TRBV19; d_gene: .; abundance: .; CDR3aa: CASIPGENTGELFF; CDR3nt: TGTGCCAGTATACCAGGAGAGAACACCGGGGAGCTGTTTTTT
j_gene: TRBJ1-5; v_gene: TRBV18; d_gene: .; abundance: .; CDR3aa: CASSPRGDSNQPQHF; CDR3nt: TGTGCCAGCTCACCAAGGGGGGATAGCAATCAGCCCCAGCATTTT
j_gene: TRBJ2-5; v_gene: TRBV7-2; d_gene: .; abundance: .; CDR3aa: CASSPHTGIRSGFEETQYF; CDR3nt: TGTGCCAGCAGCCCGCATACCGGGATAAGGTCGGGTTTCGAAGAGACCCAGTACTTC
j_gene: TRBJ2-7; v_gene: TRBV7-6; d_gene: .; abundance: .; CDR3aa: CASSLGRAYEQYF; CDR3nt: TGTGCCAGCAGCTTAGGCAGGGCTTACGAGCAGTACTTC
j_gene: TRBJ2-2; v_gene: TRBV2; d_gene: TRBD2; abundance: .; CDR3aa: CASAGANTGELFF; CDR3nt: TGTGCCAGCGCGGGAGCGAACACCGGGGAGCTGTTTTTT
j_gene: TRBJ2-7; v_gene: TRBV27; d_gene: TRBD2; abundance: .; CDR3aa: CASSPSAGVKVYEQYF; CDR3nt: TGTGCCAGCAGTCCCTCCGCGGGGGTGAAAGTCTACGAGCAGTACTTC
j_gene: TRBJ2-7; v_gene: TRBV4-3; d_gene: .; abundance: .; CDR3aa: CASSQDRAKSYEQYF; CDR3nt: TGCGCCAGCAGCCAAGATAGGGCGAAATCCTACGAGCAGTACTTC
j_gene: TRBJ2-7; v_gene: TRBV2; d_gene: .; abundance: .; CDR3aa: CASSETTNYEQYF; CDR3nt: TGTGCCAGCAGTGAAACGACTAACTACGAGCAGTACTTC
j_gene: TRBJ1-4; v_gene: TRBV19; d_gene: .; abundance: .; CDR3aa: CASSIWGNEKLFF; CDR3nt: TGTGCCAGTAGTATCTGGGGGAATGAAAAACTGTTTTTT
j_gene: TRBJ1-1; v_gene: TRBV5-4; d_gene: .; abundance: .; CDR3aa: CASSSGNTEAFF; CDR3nt: TGTGCCAGCAGCTCAGGAAACACTGAAGCTTTCTTT
j_gene: TRBJ2-7; v_gene: TRBV9; d_gene: .; abundance: once; CDR3aa: CASSVGGSPPYEQYF; CDR3nt: TGTGCCAGCAGCGTAGGAGGCTCCCCCCCCTACGAGCAGTACTTC
j_gene: TRBJ2-7; v_gene: TRBV4-2; d_gene: .; abundance: .; CDR3aa: CASSQEVAATYEQYF; CDR3nt: TGTGCCAGCAGCCAAGAAGTAGCGGCAACCTACGAGCAGTACTTC
j_gene: TRBJ2-7; v_gene: TRBV6-5; d_gene: TRBD1; abundance: once; CDR3aa: CASGTGGPYEQYF; CDR3nt: TGTGCCAGCGGGACAGGGGGTCCCTACGAGCAGTACTTC
j_gene: TRBJ1-5; v_gene: TRBV28; d_gene: .; abundance: .; CDR3aa: CASSLWAGNQPQHF; CDR3nt: TGTGCCAGCAGTTTATGGGCAGGGAATCAGCCCCAGCATTTT
j_gene: TRBJ1-1; v_gene: TRBV10-3; d_gene: TRBD1; abundance: .; CDR3aa: CAISEEGAAEAFF; CDR3nt: TGTGCCATCAGTGAGGAGGGGGCGGCTGAAGCTTTCTTT
j_gene: TRBJ2-2; v_gene: TRBV2; d_gene: TRBD2; abundance: .; CDR3aa: CASSEEARGETGELFF; CDR3nt: TGTGCCAGCAGTGAAGAGGCCCGGGGGGAGACCGGGGAGCTGTTTTTT
j_gene: TRBJ2-3; v_gene: TRBV19; d_gene: .; abundance: .; CDR3aa: CASSIVGADTQYF; CDR3nt: TGTGCCAGTAGTATAGTCGGGGCAGATACGCAGTATTTT
j_gene: TRBJ2-3; v_gene: TRBV7-9; d_gene: TRBD2; abundance: .; CDR3aa: CASSPWTSGRQTDTQYF; CDR3nt: TGTGCCAGCAGCCCGTGGACTAGCGGGAGGCAGACAGATACGCAGTATTTT
j_gene: TRBJ2-1; v_gene: TRBV4-3; d_gene: TRBD2; abundance: .; CDR3aa: CASSQDMFGLAFEQFF; CDR3nt: TGCGCCAGCAGCCAAGATATGTTTGGACTAGCGTTTGAGCAGTTCTTC
j_gene: TRBJ2-7; v_gene: TRBV30; d_gene: .; abundance: .; CDR3aa: CAWSPRGAAYEQYF; CDR3nt: TGTGCCTGGAGTCCTCGGGGCGCAGCCTACGAGCAGTACTTC
j_gene: TRBJ1-1; v_gene: TRBV28; d_gene: .; abundance: .; CDR3aa: CASSFNENTEAFF; CDR3nt: TGTGCCAGCAGTTTCAACGAGAACACTGAAGCTTTCTTT
j_gene: TRBJ1-2; v_gene: TRBV30; d_gene: TRBD1; abundance: .; CDR3aa: CAWIAGGDYGYTF; CDR3nt: TGTGCCTGGATCGCAGGGGGCGACTATGGCTACACCTTC
j_gene: TRBJ2-7; v_gene: TRBV28; d_gene: TRBD2; abundance: .; CDR3aa: CASSFNFLAGSSYEQYF; CDR3nt: TGTGCCAGCAGTTTTAATTTTCTAGCGGGATCGTCCTACGAGCAGTACTTC
j_gene: TRBJ2-3; v_gene: TRBV7-9; d_gene: .; abundance: .; CDR3aa: CASQPLMEVTDTQYF; CDR3nt: TGTGCCAGCCAACCCTTAATGGAGGTAACAGATACGCAGTATTTT
j_gene: TRBJ2-7; v_gene: TRBV5-4; d_gene: TRBD2; abundance: .; CDR3aa: CAGSLGLAGYEQYF; CDR3nt: TGTGCCGGCAGCCTGGGACTAGCGGGATACGAGCAGTACTTC
j_gene: TRBJ2-7; v_gene: TRBV10-2; d_gene: .; abundance: once; CDR3aa: CASSEAQGGYEQYF; CDR3nt: TGCGCCAGCAGTGAGGCTCAGGGGGGCTACGAGCAGTACTTC
j_gene: TRBJ2-5; v_gene: TRBV7-8; d_gene: TRBD2; abundance: .; CDR3aa: CASSPGTLLAAQETQYF; CDR3nt: TGTGCCAGCAGCCCCGGAACGCTACTAGCGGCTCAAGAGACCCAGTACTTC
j_gene: TRBJ2-1; v_gene: TRBV19; d_gene: .; abundance: .; CDR3aa: CASSMSGFSYNEQFF; CDR3nt: TGTGCCAGTAGTATGAGCGGGTTTTCCTACAATGAGCAGTTCTTC
j_gene: TRBJ2-3; v_gene: TRBV6-6; d_gene: .; abundance: .; CDR3aa: CASSSLEAGPDTQYF; CDR3nt: TGTGCCAGCAGTTCGTTGGAGGCAGGCCCAGATACGCAGTATTTT
j_gene: TRBJ2-3; v_gene: TRBV5-6; d_gene: .; abundance: .; CDR3aa: CASSLEGDTQYF; CDR3nt: TGTGCCAGCAGCTTAGAAGGAGATACGCAGTATTTT
j_gene: TRBJ2-6; v_gene: TRBV7-8; d_gene: TRBD1; abundance: .; CDR3aa: CASSLSIGTEASGANVLTF; CDR3nt: TGTGCCAGCAGCTTAAGTATCGGGACAGAAGCCTCTGGGGCCAACGTCCTGACTTTC
j_gene: TRBJ2-1; v_gene: TRBV11-2; d_gene: .; abundance: .; CDR3aa: CASSLAMGAGEQFF; CDR3nt: TGTGCCAGCAGCTTAGCGATGGGGGCGGGGGAGCAGTTCTTC
j_gene: TRBJ1-5; v_gene: TRBV28; d_gene: TRBD1; abundance: .; CDR3aa: CASSETGGSNQPQHF; CDR3nt: TGTGCCAGCAGTGAGACAGGGGGTAGCAATCAGCCCCAGCATTTT
j_gene: TRBJ2-2; v_gene: TRBV4-1; d_gene: .; abundance: .; CDR3aa: CASRGPNTGELFF; CDR3nt: TGCGCCAGCAGGGGGCCGAACACCGGGGAGCTGTTTTTT